This T cell receptor (beta chain) was documented in a study of blood T cell dynamics during melanoma immunotherapy. Study-wide results and caveats: Clones driving repertoire changes may be melanoma-specific or general immune activation.

The germline V gene encodes CDR1 SEHNR and CDR2 FQNEAQ (reference sequence). The CDR3 has 12 residues. V was clipped by 6 bases and J by 7 bases, with 9 bases between them. About this clone: Its antigen remains unidentified.

TCRdb's copy holds only in-frame clones and misses some; the assay was immunoSEQ multiplex PCR. The profile covers tens of thousands of clones, with 70% to 90% appearing a single time and more than 3.5% taken by the ten largest. This sample's time point: pre-treatment baseline. No patient had earlier systemic cancer treatment, concurrent immunosuppressants, or another active cancer. V gene TRBV7-9 combines with J gene TRBJ2-2; D gene unclear. This clonotype originated in a human donor with melanoma. The sequencing used blood, collected from a patient treated with checkpoint blockade. The CDR3 DNA follows: TGTGCCAGCAGTTCGGACGTCGGGGAGCTGTTTTTT. This codes for CASSSDVGELFF.